The T cell receptor (beta chain) under discussion was sequenced for a study of human T cells and chemical hapten exposure. CDR3 length equals 15 residues. Germline V lookup: CDR1 DFQATT, CDR2 SNEGSKA (reference sequence). Trimming stripped 3 bases from V and 0 bases from J, with 14 bases between. Time point meaning: pre-sensitization, week 0. Documented treatment: therapeutic diphenylcyclopropenone sensitization with weekly scalp DPC. Alopecia patients deemed DPC-suitable, aged 18 to 70, excluding pregnancy. Library preparation tagged each individual cDNA molecule with a unique molecular identifier. TCRdb reprocessed the RACE reads with MiXCR, giving one entry per CDR3 protein. The sample yields fewer than 200,000 distinct CDR3 sequences, 25% to 30% seen once.

Sequences were derived from whole blood, sampled in connection with sensitization to the hapten diphenylcyclopropenone (DPC). This receptor was identified in a woman aged 30 to 39 with alopecia areata. Some clones in this sample may be carry-over from other donors' samples. The chain has TRBV20-1 and TRBJ1-1; TRBD1 is a possible D gene (5 bases). Here the CDR3 DNA reads TGCAGTGCTAGTGGGCAGATAGGGGTGAACACTGAAGCTTTCTTT. Amino acid sequence: CSASGQIGVNTEAFF.